The 27 T cell receptor beta chains reported below all come from one sample, sequenced in a study of glioma-infiltrating T cells after dendritic cell vaccination. Profiled with immunoSEQ multiplex PCR; TCRdb holds only in-frame clones, not every one. The profile shows 98,000 or so clones, around 80% of them singletons. The time point was: after dendritic cell vaccination, including at tumor progression/relapse. Sequenced here: blood, sampled after dendritic cell vaccination. All receptors derive from a human donor with glioblastoma.

The gene calls are TRBV18 and TRBJ1-5; possibly TRBD1 for D (5 bases). The CDR3 is 13 residues long. V was cut by 4 bases and J by 4 bases, with 8 bases left in between. Germline V gene sequence: CDR1 KGHSH, CDR2 LQKENI. The CDR3 nucleotides read TGTGCCAGCTCACGGGGGGATAATCAGCCCCAGCATTTT. Protein sequence: CASSRGDNQPQHF.

The rearrangement uses TRBV5-6 and TRBJ1-1; a possible D gene is TRBD1 (6 bases). This CDR3 is 14 amino acids long. From germline, CDR1 is SGHDT and CDR2 YYEEEE. The V and J ends lost 2 bases and 7 bases respectively, with 15 bases between them. DNA of the CDR3: TGTGCCAGCAGCTTAACAGGGCCATACAGTGAAGCTTTCTTT. This sequence encodes CASSLTGPYSEAFF.

This rearrangement joins TRBV5-1 to TRBJ1-6, with D perhaps TRBD1 (5 bases). The CDR3 totals 15 residues. With 4 bases removed from V and 3 bases from J, the gap between germline ends came to 11 bases. The V gene's germline CDR1 is SGHRS and CDR2 YFSETQ. CDR3 in amino acids: CASSGTGDYNSPLHF. Here the CDR3 DNA reads TGCGCCAGCAGCGGCACAGGTGACTATAATTCACCCCTCCACTTT.

The J gene is TRBJ1-1, the V gene TRBV20-1; D perhaps matches TRBD1 (6 bases). The CDR3 is 11 residues long. CDR1 and CDR2 from the germline V gene are DFQATT and SNEGSKA (reference sequence). V was shortened by 5 bases and J by 3 bases, with 7 bases between the two germline ends. The CDR3 sequence is CSARTDTEAFF. CDR3 in DNA: TGCAGTGCTCGGACAGACACTGAAGCTTTCTTT.

The chain joins TRBV9 to TRBJ1-3, with no clear D. Germline V CDR1 and CDR2: SGDLS, YYNGEE. CDR3 length: 14 amino acids. V lost 1 base, J lost 3 bases, and 8 bases lay in between. The DNA for the CDR3 is TGTGCCAGCAGCGTACGCACCGGTGGAAACACCATATATTTT. This encodes CASSVRTGGNTIYF.

The chain carries TRBV28 and TRBJ2-7; perhaps TRBD1 as D (6 bases). The germline V and J ends were trimmed by 7 bases and 0 bases, with 13 bases remaining between them. CDR3 length: 14 amino acids. The V gene's germline CDR1 is MDHEN and CDR2 SYDVKM. Here the CDR3 reads CASKDSLSSYEQYF. The CDR3 region has the DNA TGTGCCAGCAAGGACAGCCTCAGCTCCTACGAGCAGTACTTC. The complete variable domain, with remaining parts taken from reference TRBV28 and TRBJ2-7, reads DVKVTQSSRYLVKRTGEKVFLECVQDMDHENMFWYRQDPGLGLRLIYFSYDVKMKEKGDIPEGYSVSREKKERFSLILESASTNQTSMYLCASKDSLSSYEQYFGPGTRLTVT.

This clone showed up just a few times. This chain links TRBV2 with TRBJ2-5; the match to TRBD1 covers 8 bases. J was trimmed by 5 bases and V by 5 bases; bases with no gene match: 10. This CDR3 region has 15 residues. The germline gives CDR1 SNHLY, CDR2 FYNNEI. This chain's CDR3 is CASSIETGALETQYF. The CDR3 coding sequence is TGTGCCAGCAGTATAGAGACAGGGGCGTTGGAGACCCAGTACTTC.

The rearrangement links TRBV9 to TRBJ1-5, with a possible D match to TRBD1 (6 bases). Trimming cost V 4 bases and J 2 bases, with 16 bases left between them. The germline gives CDR1 SGDLS, CDR2 YYNGEE. CDR3 size: 16 residues. In nucleotides, the CDR3 is TGTGCCAGCAGCCAAGGGGGGGATTCTCGCAATCAGCCCCAGCATTTT. This encodes CASSQGGDSRNQPQHF.

The genes are TRBV15 and TRBJ2-5; the match to TRBD1 covers 9 bases. V lost 0 bases and J lost 5; bases outside the gene matches: 4. Germline V gives CDR1 LNHNV, CDR2 YYDKDF (reference sequence). The CDR3 consists of 15 residues. The CDR3 sequence: CATSREDRGWETQYF. CDR3 DNA: TGTGCCACCAGCAGAGAAGACAGGGGGTGGGAGACCCAGTACTTC.

The gene calls are TRBV5-1 and TRBJ1-6; TRBD1 agrees at 7 bases. V was pared by 5 bases and J by 7 bases, with 9 bases of the junction left unmatched. Germline CDR1 and CDR2: SGHRS and YFSETQ. The CDR3 contains 15 residues. CDR3 nucleotide sequence: TGCGCCAGCAGAGTCTCCGGGACAGTAAATTCACCCCTCCACTTT. The encoded protein is CASRVSGTVNSPLHF.

The genes are TRBV7-8 and TRBJ1-1; TRBD1 might be the D (5 bases). The V end was cut by 5 bases, the J end by 2 bases, with 18 bases between. CDR3 length: 16 residues. CDR1 SGHVS and CDR2 FQNEAQ come from the germline V gene. The CDR3 DNA follows: TGTGCCAGCAGCCCGAGACAGTTGTATACAAACACTGAAGCTTTCTTT. Its translation is CASSPRQLYTNTEAFF.

The rearrangement links TRBV5-5 to TRBJ2-3; 13 bases are a match to TRBD2. V gave up 4 bases and J gave up 4 bases; unmatched junction bases: 6. Germline CDR1 and CDR2: SGHKS and YYEKEE (reference sequence). This CDR3 comprises 16 residues. The DNA of the CDR3 is TGTGCCAGCAGCCAGGGGACTAGCGGGATGGCAGATACGCAGTATTTT. This gives the protein CASSQGTSGMADTQYF. Filled out from reference TRBV5-5 and TRBJ2-3, the complete variable domain reads DAGVTQSPTHLIKTRGQQVTLRCSPISGHKSVSWYQQVLGQGPQFIFQYYEKEERGRGNFPDRFSARQFPNYSSELNVNALLLGDSALYLCASSQGTSGMADTQYFGPGTRLTVL.

This chain connects TRBV2 to TRBJ1-4; TRBD1 matches 8 bases. CDR1 is SNHLY, CDR2 FYNNEI, per germline. The ends lost 8 bases at V and 4 bases at J; junction bases unmatched: 3. The CDR3 is 13 residues long. Here the CDR3 reads CASRGQVNEKLFF. The CDR3 nucleotides read TGTGCCAGCCGGGGACAGGTTAATGAAAAACTGTTTTTT.

The rearrangement links TRBV25-1 to TRBJ1-2, with D maybe TRBD1 (6 bases). V lost 5 bases and J lost 8, with 21 bases in between. The CDR3 is made up of 15 amino acids. CDR1 and CDR2 (germline): MGHDK, SYGVNS. CDR3 bases: TGTGCCAGCAGTTCTTACTCTACAGGGACGGACGGCTACACCTTC. Its translation is CASSSYSTGTDGYTF.

V is TRBV6-6 and J is TRBJ1-1; 7 positions agree with TRBD1. The ends lost 8 bases at V and 1 base at J; junction bases unmatched: 7. The CDR3 runs 14 residues. Germline V gene lookup returns CDR1 MNHNY and CDR2 SVGAGI (reference sequence). The CDR3 reads CASGSGQQNTEAFF. CDR3 nucleotide sequence: TGTGCCAGCGGCTCGGGACAGCAGAACACTGAAGCTTTCTTT.

The chain couples TRBV10-2 to TRBJ2-5; 9 bases are shared with TRBD2. Germline V gene sequence: CDR1 WSHSY, CDR2 SAAADI. Unmatched junction bases numbered 6, after V lost 0 bases and J lost 4 bases. CDR3 length: 16 residues. CDR3 sequence reads: CASSESTLSGGETQYF. The DNA for the CDR3 is TGCGCCAGCAGTGAGTCGACTCTTAGCGGGGGAGAGACCCAGTACTTC.

There are a few counts of this clone. The rearrangement links TRBV6-6 to TRBJ1-1, with TRBD1 matching over 8 bases. The CDR3 consists of 14 residues. V lost 2 bases, J lost 6 bases, and 5 bases stayed unmatched. Germline CDR1 is MNHNY and CDR2 is SVGAGI (reference sequence). Here the CDR3 reads CASSYGGQGSEAFF. Here the CDR3 DNA reads TGTGCCAGCAGTTACGGCGGACAGGGTTCTGAAGCTTTCTTT.

The V call is TRBV6-5, the J call TRBJ2-7, with 8 bases aligning to TRBD1. The CDR3 extends over 15 amino acids. CDR1 and CDR2 (germline): MNHEY, SVGAGI. V shed 0 bases, J shed 2 bases, and the junction held 3 bases outside the gene matches. The CDR3 DNA reads as TGTGCCAGCAGTTACTCACAGGGGGGAGCCTACGAGCAGTACTTC. It is translated as CASSYSQGGAYEQYF.

V is TRBV28 and J is TRBJ2-7, with D possibly being TRBD1 (7 bases). The ends were cut back, 9 bases at V and 4 bases at J, with 19 bases in the middle. Germline-derived CDR1 and CDR2 are MDHEN and SYDVKM. The CDR3 is made up of 14 amino acids. CDR3 DNA: TGTGCCAGTCACCCGGCAGGGGGGAGTTACGAGCAGTACTTC. It yields the protein CASHPAGGSYEQYF.

The chain uses TRBV6-1 and TRBJ1-2, with 9 bases fitting TRBD1. The V segment lost 0 bases and the J segment 0 bases; nucleotides outside the gene matches: 8. The CDR3 has 18 residues. CDR1 and CDR2 from the germline V gene are MNHNS and SASEGT. CDR3 sequence (DNA): TGTGCCAGCAGTGAAGCGATGACAGGGGGGGTGGCTAACTATGGCTACACCTTC. Translating gives CASSEAMTGGVANYGYTF.

The chain couples TRBV5-4 to TRBJ1-2; D gene ambiguous. The ends were cut back, 4 bases at V and 0 bases at J, with 13 bases in the middle. The length of the CDR3 is 15 residues. Germline V lookup: CDR1 SGHNT, CDR2 YYREEE (reference sequence). CDR3 in amino acids: CASSLPRQTNYGYTF. CDR3 DNA sequence: TGTGCCAGCAGCCTGCCTCGCCAGACTAACTATGGCTACACCTTC.

This clone came up a few times. The chain carries TRBV25-1 and TRBJ2-1; TRBD1 agrees at 8 bases. The CDR3 has 16 residues. Trimming cost V 2 bases and J 1 base; bases outside gene matches: 4. Germline CDR1 MGHDK, CDR2 SYGVNS. In DNA form, the CDR3 reads TGTGCCAGCAGTGAACCTAACAGGGGGTCCTACAATGAGCAGTTCTTC. It specifies CASSEPNRGSYNEQFF.

The gene calls are TRBV29-1 and TRBJ1-1; the D is unclear. Trimming shortened V by 0 bases and J by 0 bases, and 8 bases separated the two germline ends. Germline V gives CDR1 SQVTM, CDR2 ANQGSEA. The CDR3 length is 14 residues. The CDR3 protein is CSVEEASMNTEAFF. DNA of the CDR3: TGCAGCGTTGAAGAGGCCTCCATGAACACTGAAGCTTTCTTT. Filled out from reference TRBV29-1 and TRBJ1-1, the complete variable domain reads SAVISQKPSRDICQRGTSLTIQCQVDSQVTMMFWYRQQPGQSLTLIATANQGSEATYESGFVIDKFPISRPNLTFSTLTVSNMSPEDSSIYLCSVEEASMNTEAFFGQGTRLTVV.

Turning to this clone: A much larger clone is a single base away; this may be a read error. The chain links TRBV5-4 to TRBJ1-2; 7 bases agree with TRBD1. CDR1 is SGHNT, CDR2 YYREEE, per germline (reference sequence). The CDR3 extends over 13 amino acids. J lost 6 bases, V lost 4 bases, and 6 bases had no gene match. The CDR3 is CASSQEGTDGYTF. In nucleotides, the CDR3 is TGTGCCAGCAGCCAAGAAGGGACAGATGGCTACACCTTC.

V usage is TRBV2 and J usage is TRBJ1-3; weak D call: TRBD1 (6 bases). With 6 bases removed from V and 0 bases from J, the gap between germline ends came to 12 bases. This CDR3 region has 15 residues. In germline, CDR1 is SNHLY, CDR2 FYNNEI. CDR3 in amino acids: CASRTGTHSGNTIYF. The CDR3 DNA sequence: TGTGCCAGCAGGACAGGAACCCACTCTGGAAACACCATATATTTT.

The genes are TRBV28 and TRBJ1-1, with TRBD1 matching 8 bases. The germline CDR1 and CDR2 sequences are MDHEN and SYDVKM. With V trimmed by 3 bases and J by 9 bases, 6 bases remained unmatched. The CDR3 has 13 residues. CDR3 coding DNA: TGTGCCAGCAGTTTTTACCCAGGGGGCCAAGCTTTCTTT. Protein: CASSFYPGGQAFF.

This clone has more than one count but fewer than ten. The rearrangement joins TRBV5-8 to TRBJ1-3; unclear D gene. Germline loops: CDR1 SGHTS, CDR2 YDEGEE. The CDR3 is made up of 16 amino acids. Trimming shortened V by 3 bases and J by 4 bases, and 17 bases separated the two germline ends. The CDR3 here is CASSYPTNSFGNTIYF. The CDR3 bases are TGTGCCAGCAGCTACCCGACCAATAGCTTCGGAAACACCATATATTTT.